The sequence of this T cell receptor (beta chain) was determined in a study of OX40 agonist ivuxolimab in advanced cancers. The study, taken as a whole, reports: Averaged across samples, CD8+ T cells carried more expanded clones than CD4+ did.

Using immunoSEQ multiplex PCR, the repertoire was profiled, and TCRdb retains in-frame clones only, with some absent. The repertoire has roughly 90,000 clones, 75% to 90% of them found once; the top ten carry 0.22%. Note on this clone: What it binds is unknown.

Germline assignment: CDR1 SEHNR and CDR2 FQNEAQ (reference sequence). Trimming took 2 bases from V and 6 from J, leaving 10 bases between them. This CDR3 is 14 amino acids long. The chain couples TRBV7-9 to TRBJ1-4; D is ambiguous. Sequences were derived from CD4+ or CD8+ T cells sorted from blood, sampled in a trial of the OX40 agonist ivuxolimab. The receptor was derived from an adult with an advanced solid tumor such as melanoma, head and neck, liver or kidney cancer. The CDR3, as DNA: TGTGCCAGCAGCTTAAGATCGGGTCATGAAAAACTGTTTTTT. Amino acids: CASSLRSGHEKLFF. Combining the CDR3 with reference TRBV7-9 and TRBJ1-4 gives the whole variable domain DTGVSQNPRHKITKRGQNVTFRCDPISEHNRLYWYRQTLGQGPEFLTYFQNEAQLEKSRLLSDRFSAERPKGSFSTLEIQRTEQGDSAMYLCASSLRSGHEKLFFGSGTQLSVL.